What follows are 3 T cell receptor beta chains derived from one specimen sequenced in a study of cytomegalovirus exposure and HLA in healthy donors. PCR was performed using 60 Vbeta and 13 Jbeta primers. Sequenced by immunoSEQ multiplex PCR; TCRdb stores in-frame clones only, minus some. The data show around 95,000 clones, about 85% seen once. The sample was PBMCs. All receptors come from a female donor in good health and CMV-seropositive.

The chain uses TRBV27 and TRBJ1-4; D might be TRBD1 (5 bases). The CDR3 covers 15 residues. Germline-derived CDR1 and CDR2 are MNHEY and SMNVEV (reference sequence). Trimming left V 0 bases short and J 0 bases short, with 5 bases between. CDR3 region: CASSLSQATNEKLFF. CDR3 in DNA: TGTGCCAGCAGTTTATCACAGGCAACTAATGAAAAACTGTTTTTT.

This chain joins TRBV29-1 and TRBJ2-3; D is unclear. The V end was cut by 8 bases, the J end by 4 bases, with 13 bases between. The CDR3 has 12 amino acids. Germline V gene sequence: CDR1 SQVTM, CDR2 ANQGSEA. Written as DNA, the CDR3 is TGCAGCCCGACGGTGGGCGCAGATACGCAGTATTTT. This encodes CSPTVGADTQYF.

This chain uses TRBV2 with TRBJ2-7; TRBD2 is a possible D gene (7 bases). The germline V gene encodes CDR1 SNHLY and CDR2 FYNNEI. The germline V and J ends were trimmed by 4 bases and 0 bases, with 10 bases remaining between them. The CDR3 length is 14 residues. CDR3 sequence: CASSARGHSYEQYF. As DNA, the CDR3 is TGTGCCAGCAGTGCGCGGGGGCACTCCTACGAGCAGTACTTC.